One and the same sample provided the 22 T cell receptor beta chains below, sequenced in a study of OX40 agonist ivuxolimab in advanced cancers. Using immunoSEQ multiplex PCR, the repertoire was profiled, and TCRdb retains in-frame clones only, with some absent. The sample carries about 77,000 clones, around four fifths recorded once. The material sequenced was CD4+ or CD8+ T cells sorted from blood, taken in a trial of the OX40 agonist ivuxolimab. The receptors here all came from an adult with an advanced solid tumor such as melanoma, head and neck, liver or kidney cancer.

This sequence joins TRBV14 and TRBJ2-1; 7 bases agree with TRBD2. V shed 1 base and J 10 bases; nucleotides not matched to a gene: 4. CDR3 length: 13 amino acids. The germline gives CDR1 SGHDN, CDR2 FVKESK. CDR3 DNA: TGTGCCAGCAGCCAAGTTGTGGGAGGGGAGCAGTTCTTC. Amino acid sequence: CASSQVVGGEQFF.

The rearrangement joins TRBV30 to TRBJ1-2, with TRBD1 matching over 7 bases. CDR1 and CDR2 (germline): GTSNPN, SVGIG (reference sequence). The CDR3 is made up of 16 amino acids. V trimming: 1 base; J trimming: 4 bases; junction bases outside the gene matches: 12. As DNA, the CDR3 is TGTGCCTGGAGTGGGGGGGGAGGGGGCAGGAGCTATGGCTACACCTTC. Protein: CAWSGGGGGRSYGYTF. Variable domain in full (rest from reference TRBV30 and TRBJ1-2): SQTIHQWPATLVQPVGSPLSLECTVEGTSNPNLYWYRQAAGRGLQLLFYSVGIGQISSEVPQNLSASRPQDRQFILSSKKLLLSDSGFYLCAWSGGGGGRSYGYTFGSGTRLTVV.

The chain has TRBV19 and TRBJ1-1; D not certain. Per germline, CDR1 LNHDA and CDR2 SQIVND (reference sequence). V was shortened by 1 base and J by 1 base, with 4 bases between the two germline ends. CDR3 length equals 13 residues. The CDR3 loop is CASSIVANTEAFF. The DNA of the CDR3 is TGTGCCAGTAGTATAGTTGCGAACACTGAAGCTTTCTTT.

The chain has TRBV29-1 and TRBJ2-1, with a possible D match to TRBD2 (6 bases). Germline CDR1 reads SQVTM; CDR2 reads ANQGSEA. V was cut by 5 bases and J by 2 bases, with 13 bases left in between. The CDR3 extends over 14 amino acids. CDR3 protein: CSVYGVAAYNEQFF. The CDR3, as DNA: TGCAGCGTTTACGGGGTAGCGGCCTACAATGAGCAGTTCTTC.

The chain has TRBV11-2 and TRBJ2-1; D is unresolved. The CDR3 is made up of 16 amino acids. V dropped 3 bases and J dropped 0 bases, with 12 bases sitting between them. CDR1 and CDR2 (germline): SGHAT, FQNNGV. The CDR3 loop is CASSFRFQSSYNEQFF. CDR3 nucleotide sequence: TGTGCCAGCAGCTTTCGGTTTCAGAGCTCCTACAATGAGCAGTTCTTC.

CDR3 bases: TGTGCCAGCATTTCCCCGACTAGCGGGAAAAGGTATACGCAGTATTTT. Its translation: CASISPTSGKRYTQYF. The chain carries TRBV27 and TRBJ2-3; 11 nucleotides line up with TRBD2. CDR1 is MNHEY, CDR2 SMNVEV, per germline (reference sequence). The CDR3 length is 16 residues. Losses at the gene ends were 7 bases for V and 7 bases for J; bases not matched to a gene: 13.

This chain links TRBV9 with TRBJ1-1; no reliable D call. Trimming left V 0 bases short and J 0 bases short, with 15 bases between. The CDR3 covers 17 residues. Germline-derived CDR1 and CDR2 are SGDLS and YYNGEE. CDR3: CASSVASQVTMNTEAFF. The CDR3 bases are TGTGCCAGCAGCGTAGCTTCTCAGGTGACCATGAACACTGAAGCTTTCTTT.

This clone has just a few counts. The chain combines TRBV29-1 with TRBJ2-1; TRBD2 matches 7 bases. Per the germline V gene, CDR1 is SQVTM and CDR2 is ANQGSEA. The V gene end was trimmed by 4 bases and the J gene end by 4 bases; junction bases not matched to a gene: 7. This CDR3 contains 14 residues. The CDR3 loop is CSVGVSGSYNEQFF. The CDR3 DNA sequence: TGCAGCGTTGGGGTTAGCGGGTCTTACAATGAGCAGTTCTTC.

The rearrangement uses TRBV2 and TRBJ2-3, with 7 nucleotides matching TRBD1. Germline CDR1 is SNHLY and CDR2 is FYNNEI. V shed 8 bases and J 2 bases; nucleotides not matched to a gene: 7. This CDR3 is 14 amino acids long. The CDR3 DNA is TGTGCCAGCGTCCGGGACAGAAACACAGATACGCAGTATTTT. This encodes CASVRDRNTDTQYF.

This chain links TRBV28 with TRBJ1-6, with D hard to call. Germline CDR1 reads MDHEN; CDR2 reads SYDVKM. V shed 3 bases and J shed 0 bases, with 12 bases lying between them. There are 17 residues in the CDR3. The CDR3 nucleotides read TGTGCCAGCAGTTTGGTCGGGTCTAGCTCCTATAATTCACCCCTCCACTTT. As protein: CASSLVGSSSYNSPLHF.

V and J are TRBV11-3 and TRBJ2-7; possible D gene TRBD2, 6 bases. Germline CDR1 is SGHNT and CDR2 is YENEEA. Trimming removed 8 bases from V and 7 bases from J, with 24 bases in between. The CDR3 extends over 15 amino acids. DNA for the CDR3: TGTGCCAGCGCCAGAGGTGGGGTGGAGGGTACGGAGCAGTACTTC. This translates into CASARGGVEGTEQYF.

This clone was detected only once. V is TRBV28 and J is TRBJ2-5; the D gene could be TRBD1 or TRBD2 (6 bases each). The CDR3 runs to 14 residues. Per the germline V gene, CDR1 is MDHEN and CDR2 is SYDVKM. Trimming removed 4 bases at V and 5 bases at J, with 14 bases between. The CDR3 bases are TGTGCCAGCAGTTCCTTCGGGGGCGCGGAGACCCAGTACTTC. It specifies CASSSFGGAETQYF.

The rearrangement links TRBV30 to TRBJ1-6; D is possibly TRBD1 (6 bases). The CDR3 is made up of 16 amino acids. The V end lost 1 base, the J end lost 8 bases, and 18 bases lay between the germline ends. CDR1 GTSNPN and CDR2 SVGIG come from the germline V gene (reference sequence). CDR3 nucleotides: TGTGCCTGGAGTGACCACAGGGTTTTGGTTGATTCACCCCTCCACTTT. It is translated as CAWSDHRVLVDSPLHF.

The chain has TRBV6-5 and TRBJ1-2, with 8 bases aligning to TRBD1. The germline CDR1 and CDR2 sequences are MNHEY and SVGAGI. This CDR3 contains 15 residues. V trimming: 5 bases; J trimming: 3 bases; junction bases outside the gene matches: 8. CDR3 in DNA: TGTGCCAGCAGTCCGGACAGGGACGGGGACTATGGCTACACCTTC. Residues: CASSPDRDGDYGYTF.

The chain uses TRBV20-1 and TRBJ1-1; D might be TRBD1 (6 bases). With 8 bases removed from V and 6 bases from J, the gap between germline ends came to 13 bases. Germline V gene data show CDR1 as DFQATT and CDR2 as SNEGSKA (reference sequence). The CDR3 totals 11 residues. This CDR3 is CSPRQAAEAFF. The CDR3 nucleotides read TGCAGTCCACGACAGGCGGCTGAAGCTTTCTTT.

V usage is TRBV19 and J usage is TRBJ2-3, with 10 bases lining up with TRBD1. V gave up 5 bases and J gave up 4 bases; unmatched junction bases: 12. The CDR3 has 17 amino acids. In germline, CDR1 is LNHDA, CDR2 SQIVND (reference sequence). The CDR3 DNA is TGTGCCAGTAGTCCACCTAGGGACAGGGGAGGTGCAGATACGCAGTATTTT. Residues: CASSPPRDRGGADTQYF.

This clone has just a few counts. The V and J genes are TRBV7-9 and TRBJ2-1; no clear D. The CDR3 sequence is 16 residues long. The germline gives CDR1 SEHNR, CDR2 FQNEAQ (reference sequence). V lost 6 bases to trimming and J lost 7 bases, with 22 bases between them. CDR3 sequence reads: CASSSYVGLLSNEQFF. The CDR3 bases are TGTGCCAGCAGTTCCTACGTCGGCCTCCTCTCAAATGAGCAGTTCTTC.

This clone was seen only a few times. The CDR3 coding sequence is TGTGCCAGCACTCGGCAGGACAATCAGCCCCAGCATTTT. This codes for CASTRQDNQPQHF. V usage is TRBV2 and J usage is TRBJ1-5; no clear D. Germline V CDR1 and CDR2: SNHLY, FYNNEI. Trimming took 7 bases from V and 3 from J, leaving 10 bases between them. The CDR3 runs 13 residues.

The V gene is TRBV2, the J gene TRBJ2-2, with a weak D call TRBD2 (5 bases). The CDR3 has 15 residues. V dropped 6 bases and J dropped 3 bases, with 14 bases sitting between them. CDR1 is SNHLY and CDR2 is FYNNEI in the germline V gene. CDR3 sequence reads: CASSPRVDYTGELFF. The CDR3 nucleotides are TGTGCCAGCAGCCCCCGTGTGGACTACACCGGGGAGCTGTTTTTT.

This sequence joins TRBV5-4 and TRBJ2-1; unclear D gene. In germline, CDR1 is SGHNT, CDR2 YYREEE (reference sequence). V lost 4 bases and J lost 0, with 14 bases in between. The CDR3 sequence is 16 residues long. The CDR3 spells CASSPLGKGSYNEQFF. The CDR3 DNA is TGTGCCAGCAGCCCCCTCGGTAAGGGCTCCTACAATGAGCAGTTCTTC. Supplemented by reference TRBV5-4 and TRBJ2-1, the full variable domain reads ETGVTQSPTHLIKTRGQQVTLRCSSQSGHNTVSWYQQALGQGPQFIFQYYREEENGRGNFPPRFSGLQFPNYSSELNVNALELDDSALYLCASSPLGKGSYNEQFFGPGTRLTVL.

This clone was observed a few times. The chain employs TRBV4-1 and TRBJ1-1; D not resolved. Germline V gene sequence: CDR1 MGHRA, CDR2 YSYEKL. Trimming removed 4 bases at V and 0 bases at J, with 6 bases between. CDR3 length: 13 residues. Here the CDR3 DNA reads TGCGCCAGCAGCCGCGAGATGAACACTGAAGCTTTCTTT. It yields the protein CASSREMNTEAFF.

This rearrangement joins TRBV30 to TRBJ2-1; possible D gene TRBD2, 7 bases. V was trimmed by 8 bases and J by 6 bases, leaving 14 bases between them. This CDR3 has 12 amino acids. CDR1 and CDR2 from the germline V gene are GTSNPN and SVGIG (reference sequence). The CDR3: CAKSGGPNEQFF. The CDR3 region has the DNA TGTGCCAAGTCCGGGGGGCCCAATGAGCAGTTCTTC.